This TCR beta chain was sequenced during a study of neurological immune-mediated disorders. This clonotype was recorded many times. Germline V CDR1 and CDR2: MNHEY, SVGAGI. Trimming left V 4 bases short and J 4 bases short, with 17 bases between. CDR3 size: 17 residues. TCRdb reanalysed the 5' RACE reads using MiXCR and keeps one entry per CDR3 protein. The sample contains about 50,000 distinct CDR3 sequences, around 10% of which appear only once. The unsorted libraries were produced from 2 million PBMCs held at -80 C. The chain uses TRBV6-5 and TRBJ2-6, with D tentatively TRBD2 (5 bases). This receptor was identified in a man between 65 and 85 years old with HTLV-1-associated myelopathy (HAM/TSP). Sequencing was done on a sample of PBMCs. The CDR3, as DNA: TGTGCCAGCAGTTGGAGGACGGATATTATGGGGGCCAACGTCCTGACTTTC. Amino acids: CASSWRTDIMGANVLTF.